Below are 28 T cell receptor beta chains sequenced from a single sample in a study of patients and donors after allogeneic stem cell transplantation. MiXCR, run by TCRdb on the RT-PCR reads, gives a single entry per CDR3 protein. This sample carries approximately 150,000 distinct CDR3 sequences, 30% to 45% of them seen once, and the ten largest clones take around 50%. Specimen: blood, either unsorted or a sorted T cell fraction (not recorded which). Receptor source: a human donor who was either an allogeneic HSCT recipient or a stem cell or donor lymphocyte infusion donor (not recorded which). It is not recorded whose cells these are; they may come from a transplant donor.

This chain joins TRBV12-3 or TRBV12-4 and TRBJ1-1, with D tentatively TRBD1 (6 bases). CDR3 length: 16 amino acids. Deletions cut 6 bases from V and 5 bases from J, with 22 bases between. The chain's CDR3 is CASSPTGFIGGTEAFF. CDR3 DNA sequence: TGTGCCAGCAGCCCTACAGGGTTCATAGGGGGGACTGAAGCTTTCTTT.

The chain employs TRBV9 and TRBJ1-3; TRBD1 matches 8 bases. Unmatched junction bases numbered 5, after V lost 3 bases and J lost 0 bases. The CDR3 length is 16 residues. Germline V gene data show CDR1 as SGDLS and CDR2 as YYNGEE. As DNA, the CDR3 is TGTGCCAGCAGCGGGACAGGGCTTCCCTCTGGAAACACCATATATTTT. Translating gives CASSGTGLPSGNTIYF.

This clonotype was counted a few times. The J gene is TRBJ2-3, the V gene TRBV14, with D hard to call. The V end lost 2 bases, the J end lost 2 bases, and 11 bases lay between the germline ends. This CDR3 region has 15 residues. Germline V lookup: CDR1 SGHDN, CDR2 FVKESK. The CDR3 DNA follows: TGTGCCAGCAGCCAACCCGCGGTAGCCACAGATACGCAGTATTTT. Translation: CASSQPAVATDTQYF. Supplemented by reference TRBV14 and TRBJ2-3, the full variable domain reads EAGVTQFPSHSVIEKGQTVTLRCDPISGHDNLYWYRRVMGKEIKFLLHFVKESKQDESGMPNNRFLAERTGGTYSTLKVQPAELEDSGVYFCASSQPAVATDTQYFGPGTRLTVL.

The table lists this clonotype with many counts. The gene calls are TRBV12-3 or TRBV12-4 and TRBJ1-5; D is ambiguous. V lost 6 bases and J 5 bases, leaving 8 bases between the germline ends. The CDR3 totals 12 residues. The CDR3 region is CASSPGYQPQHF. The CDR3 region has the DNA TGTGCCAGCAGCCCCGGCTATCAGCCCCAGCATTTT.

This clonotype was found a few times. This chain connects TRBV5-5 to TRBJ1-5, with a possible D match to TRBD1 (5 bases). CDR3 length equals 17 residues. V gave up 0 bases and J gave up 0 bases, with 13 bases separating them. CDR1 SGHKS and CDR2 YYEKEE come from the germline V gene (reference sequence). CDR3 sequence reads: CASSLAPGRDSNQPQHF. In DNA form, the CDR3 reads TGTGCCAGCAGCTTGGCCCCAGGGCGGGATAGCAATCAGCCCCAGCATTTT.

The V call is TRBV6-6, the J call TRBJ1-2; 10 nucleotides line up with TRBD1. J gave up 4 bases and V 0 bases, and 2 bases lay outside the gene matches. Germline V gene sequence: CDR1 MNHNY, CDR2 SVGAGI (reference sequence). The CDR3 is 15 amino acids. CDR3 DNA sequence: TGTGCCAGCAGTTACTCCGGGACAGGGGCCTATGGCTACACCTTC. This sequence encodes CASSYSGTGAYGYTF.

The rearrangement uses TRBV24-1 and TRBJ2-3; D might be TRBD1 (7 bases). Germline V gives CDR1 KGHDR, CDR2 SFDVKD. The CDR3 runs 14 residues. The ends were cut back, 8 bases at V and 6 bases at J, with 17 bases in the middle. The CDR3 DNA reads TGTGCCACCAACAGGGGCGACGGGGGTGATACGCAGTATTTT. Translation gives CATNRGDGGDTQYF.

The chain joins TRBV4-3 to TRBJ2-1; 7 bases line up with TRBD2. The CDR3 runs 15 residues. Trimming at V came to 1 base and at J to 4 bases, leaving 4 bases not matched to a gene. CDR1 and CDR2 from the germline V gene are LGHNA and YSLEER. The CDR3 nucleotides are TGCGCCAGCAGCCAAGCACAACTAGCGTACAATGAGCAGTTCTTC. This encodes CASSQAQLAYNEQFF.

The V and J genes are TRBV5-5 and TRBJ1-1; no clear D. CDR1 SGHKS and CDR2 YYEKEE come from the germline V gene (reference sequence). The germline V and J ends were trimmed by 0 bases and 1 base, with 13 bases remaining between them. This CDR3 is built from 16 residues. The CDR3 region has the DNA TGTGCCAGCAGCTTGGAAGGGAAGGTGGGGAACACTGAAGCTTTCTTT. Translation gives CASSLEGKVGNTEAFF.

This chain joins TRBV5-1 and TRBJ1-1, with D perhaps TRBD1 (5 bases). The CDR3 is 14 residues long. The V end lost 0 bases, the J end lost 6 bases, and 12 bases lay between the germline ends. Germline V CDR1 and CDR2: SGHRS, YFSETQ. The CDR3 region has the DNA TGCGCCAGCAGCTTGGCCGTGGGGCGCGCTGAAGCTTTCTTT. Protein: CASSLAVGRAEAFF.

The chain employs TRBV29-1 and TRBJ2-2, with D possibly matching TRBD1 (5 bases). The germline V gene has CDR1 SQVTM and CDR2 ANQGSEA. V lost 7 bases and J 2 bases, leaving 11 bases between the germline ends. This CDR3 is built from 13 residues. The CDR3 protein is CSAQGLNTGELFF. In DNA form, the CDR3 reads TGCAGCGCCCAGGGTCTTAACACCGGGGAGCTGTTTTTT.

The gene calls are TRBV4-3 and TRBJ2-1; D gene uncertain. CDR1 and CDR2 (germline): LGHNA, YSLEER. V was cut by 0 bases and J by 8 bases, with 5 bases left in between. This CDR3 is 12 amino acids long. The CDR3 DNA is TGCGCCAGCAGCCAAGATATGCATGAGCAGTTCTTC. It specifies CASSQDMHEQFF.

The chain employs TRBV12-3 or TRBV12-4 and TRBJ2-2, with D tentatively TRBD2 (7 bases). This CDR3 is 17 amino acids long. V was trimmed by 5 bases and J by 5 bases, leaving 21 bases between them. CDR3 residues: CASSPMGGPWNTGELFF. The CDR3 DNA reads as TGTGCCAGCAGTCCAATGGGGGGGCCTTGGAATACCGGGGAGCTGTTTTTT.

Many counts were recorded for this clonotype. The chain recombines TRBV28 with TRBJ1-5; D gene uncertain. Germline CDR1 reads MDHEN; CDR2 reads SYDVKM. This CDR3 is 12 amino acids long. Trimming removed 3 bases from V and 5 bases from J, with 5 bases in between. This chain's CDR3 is CASSFGYQPQHF. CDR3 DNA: TGTGCCAGCAGTTTCGGTTATCAGCCCCAGCATTTT.

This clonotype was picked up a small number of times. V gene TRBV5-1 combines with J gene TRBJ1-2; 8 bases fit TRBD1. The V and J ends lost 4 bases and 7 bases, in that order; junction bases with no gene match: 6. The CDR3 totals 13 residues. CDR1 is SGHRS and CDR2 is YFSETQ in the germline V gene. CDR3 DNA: TGCGCCAGCAGCCCTCCGGACAGGGCTGGCTACACCTTC. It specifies CASSPPDRAGYTF.

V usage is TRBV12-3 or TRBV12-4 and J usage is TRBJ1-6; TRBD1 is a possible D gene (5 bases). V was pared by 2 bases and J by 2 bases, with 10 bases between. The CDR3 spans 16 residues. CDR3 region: CASSLPGPAYNSPLHF. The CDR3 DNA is TGTGCCAGCAGTTTACCAGGGCCCGCCTATAATTCACCCCTCCACTTT.

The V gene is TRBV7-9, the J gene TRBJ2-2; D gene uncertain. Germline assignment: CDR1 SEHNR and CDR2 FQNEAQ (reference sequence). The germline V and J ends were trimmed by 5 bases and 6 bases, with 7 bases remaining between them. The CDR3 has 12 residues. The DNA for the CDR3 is TGTGCCAGCAGCCCACGGGCCGGGGAGCTGTTTTTT. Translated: CASSPRAGELFF.

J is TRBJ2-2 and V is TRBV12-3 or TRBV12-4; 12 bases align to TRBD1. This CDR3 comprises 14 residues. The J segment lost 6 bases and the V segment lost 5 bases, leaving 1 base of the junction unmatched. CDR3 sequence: CASSRDRGPGELFF. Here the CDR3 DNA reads TGTGCCAGCAGTAGGGACAGGGGGCCCGGGGAGCTGTTTTTT.

The CDR3 loop reads CASSPRNDRAYNSPLHF. CDR3 sequence (DNA): TGTGCCAGCAGCCCGCGGAACGACAGAGCCTATAATTCACCCCTCCACTTT. The chain carries TRBV9 and TRBJ1-6, with D tentatively TRBD1 (5 bases). V lost 4 bases, J lost 2 bases, and 16 bases lay in between. Germline V gene lookup returns CDR1 SGDLS and CDR2 YYNGEE. The CDR3 covers 17 residues.

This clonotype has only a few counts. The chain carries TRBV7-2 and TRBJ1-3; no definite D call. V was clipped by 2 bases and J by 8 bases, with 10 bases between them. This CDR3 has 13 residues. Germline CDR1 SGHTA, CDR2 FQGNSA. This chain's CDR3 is CASSLITNYTIYF. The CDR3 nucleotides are TGTGCCAGCAGCTTAATAACAAACTACACCATATATTTT.

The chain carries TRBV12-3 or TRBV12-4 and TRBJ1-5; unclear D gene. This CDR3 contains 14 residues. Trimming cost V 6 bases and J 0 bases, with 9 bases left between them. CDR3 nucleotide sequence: TGTGCCAGCAGCAGGATGAATAGCAATCAGCCCCAGCATTTT. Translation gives CASSRMNSNQPQHF.

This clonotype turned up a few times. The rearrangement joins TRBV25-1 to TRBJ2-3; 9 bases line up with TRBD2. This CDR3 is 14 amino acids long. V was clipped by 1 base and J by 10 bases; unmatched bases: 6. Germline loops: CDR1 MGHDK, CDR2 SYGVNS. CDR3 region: CASSEFGRGGPQYF. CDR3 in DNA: TGTGCCAGCAGTGAATTCGGGCGGGGGGGTCCGCAGTATTTT.

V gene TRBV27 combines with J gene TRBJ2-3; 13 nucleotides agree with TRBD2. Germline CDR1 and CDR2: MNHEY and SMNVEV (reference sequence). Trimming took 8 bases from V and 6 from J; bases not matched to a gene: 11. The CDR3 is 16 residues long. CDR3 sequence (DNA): TGTGCCAGCGCCGACGGGACTAGCGGGGCAGGGGATACGCAGTATTTT. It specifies CASADGTSGAGDTQYF.

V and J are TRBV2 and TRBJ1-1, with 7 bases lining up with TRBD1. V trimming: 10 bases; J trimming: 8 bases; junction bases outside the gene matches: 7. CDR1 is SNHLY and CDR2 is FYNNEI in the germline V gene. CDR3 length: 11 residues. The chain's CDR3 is CANQPGQEAFF. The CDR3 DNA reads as TGTGCCAACCAACCGGGACAGGAAGCTTTCTTT.

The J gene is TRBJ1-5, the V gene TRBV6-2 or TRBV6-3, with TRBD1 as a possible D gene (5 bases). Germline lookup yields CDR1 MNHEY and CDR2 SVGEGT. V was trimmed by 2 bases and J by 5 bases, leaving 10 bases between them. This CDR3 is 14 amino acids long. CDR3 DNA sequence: TGTGCCAGCAGTTACCCGCCAGGGTATCAGCCCCAGCATTTT. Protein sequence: CASSYPPGYQPQHF.

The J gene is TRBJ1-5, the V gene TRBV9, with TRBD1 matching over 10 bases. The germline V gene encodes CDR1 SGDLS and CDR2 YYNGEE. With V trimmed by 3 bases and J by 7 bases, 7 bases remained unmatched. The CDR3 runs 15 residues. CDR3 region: CASSATGQGNQPQHF. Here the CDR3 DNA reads TGTGCCAGCAGCGCCACGGGACAGGGGAACCAGCCCCAGCATTTT.

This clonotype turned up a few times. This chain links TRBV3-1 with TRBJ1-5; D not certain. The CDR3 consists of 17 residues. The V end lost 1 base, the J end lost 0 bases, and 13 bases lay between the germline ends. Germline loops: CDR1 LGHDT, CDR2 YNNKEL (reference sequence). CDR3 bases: TGTGCCAGCAGCCAAGTAGGGAGGGCAGCTAGCAATCAGCCCCAGCATTTT. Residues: CASSQVGRAASNQPQHF. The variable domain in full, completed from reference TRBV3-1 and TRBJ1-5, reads DTAVSQTPKYLVTQMGNDKSIKCEQNLGHDTMYWYKQDSKKFLKIMFSYNNKELIINETVPNRFSPKSPDKAHLNLHINSLELGDSAVYFCASSQVGRAASNQPQHFGDGTRLSIL.

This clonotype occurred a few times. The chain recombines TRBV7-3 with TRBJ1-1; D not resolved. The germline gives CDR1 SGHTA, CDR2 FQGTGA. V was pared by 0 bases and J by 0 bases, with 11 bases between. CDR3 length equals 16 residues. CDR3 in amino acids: CASSLTAGQVNTEAFF. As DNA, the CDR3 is TGTGCCAGCAGCTTAACGGCTGGGCAGGTGAACACTGAAGCTTTCTTT.